In this sample, the clone carrying this T cell receptor (beta chain) turned up a few times. Its antigen is not identified. The record originates from a study of blood T cells in healthy people across ages. General study results and limits: Age showed a roughly linear inverse relationship with TCR beta diversity per million T cells.

Sample-barcoded 5' priming and a J-beta primer mix drove a second PCR of 7 to 11 cycles. With 12 random nucleotides, a template-switch adaptor tagged each individual cDNA molecule. TCRdb reprocessed the 5' RACE reads via MiXCR and lists one record per CDR3 protein. The repertoire holds about 780,000 distinct CDR3 sequences, with under 30% as singletons. Germline values: CDR1 SQVTM, CDR2 ANQGSEA. The CDR3 is made up of 13 amino acids. The V gene lost 3 bases and the J gene lost 10 bases, with 18 bases spanning the gap. These sequences were also reported in another study, on T cells of mothers and their children. That study reports: Within related and unrelated pairs, thymic selection shapes TCR recombination output in a similar way.

The J gene is TRBJ1-1, the V gene TRBV29-1, with D perhaps TRBD1 (6 bases). The sample consisted of blood. The sequence was collected from a boy aged 10-17 years in good health. CDR3 residues: CSVELPGGPAAFF. The CDR3 nucleotides are TGCAGCGTTGAGCTTCCCGGGGGGCCGGCAGCTTTCTTT.